These 18 T cell receptor beta chains share one sample of origin, sequenced in a study of shared clonotypes between healthy human individuals. Profiling relied on immunoSEQ multiplex PCR, and the TCRdb table lists in-frame clones only, not all of them. Among over 850,000 clones listed, 75% to 80% were seen once. The sequencing sample was made of memory CD4+ T cells from PBMCs. Subset defined: CD45RA-negative fraction. The receptors shown here come from a man aged 18 to 30 in good health. Some clones in this sample may be carry-over from other donors' samples.

The chain carries TRBV7-8 and TRBJ1-4; D is possibly TRBD1 (6 bases). Trimming shortened V by 1 base and J by 5 bases, and 11 bases separated the two germline ends. The V gene's germline CDR1 is SGHVS and CDR2 FQNEAQ. This CDR3 contains 15 residues. CDR3 protein: CASSLVGGHNEKLFF. The CDR3 DNA sequence: TGTGCCAGCAGCTTAGTTGGGGGGCACAATGAAAAACTGTTTTTT.

V gene TRBV10-3 combines with J gene TRBJ2-5; D possibly corresponds to TRBD2 (6 bases). The closer fit of TRBJ2-7 to the DNA end suggests the J call may be wrong. CDR3 size: 13 residues. Germline V CDR1 and CDR2: ENHRY, SYGVKD. CDR3 loop: CAISRAGPYEQYF. The CDR3 coding sequence is TGTGCCATCAGCCGCGCGGGACCCTACGAGCAGTACTTC.

Remarks on this clone: A much larger clonotype is one base distant, so this may be a read error. The chain joins TRBV6-1 to TRBJ1-5, with D possibly matching TRBD1 (6 bases). The V and J ends lost 6 bases and 2 bases respectively, with 11 bases between them. The CDR3 loop spans 14 amino acids. CDR1 is MNHNS, CDR2 SASEGT, per germline. CDR3 coding DNA: TGTGCCAGCAGCTACAGGGTTGGCAATCAGCCCCAGCATTTT. Translating it yields CASSYRVGNQPQHF.

As regards this clone: The junction shows a germline mismatch at one end, possibly a read error. V and J are TRBV7-2 and TRBJ2-7, with 11 positions matching TRBD2. Germline CDR1 is SGHTA and CDR2 is FQGNSA. The CDR3 extends over 14 amino acids. The CDR3 here is CASSPSTSGTPGQF. CDR3 nucleotides: TGTGCCAGCAGCCCATCGACTAGCGGGACTCCGGGACAATTC.

The chain employs TRBV18 and TRBJ1-2, with TRBD1 matching over 8 bases. V was clipped by 2 bases and J by 8 bases; unmatched bases: 10. This CDR3 has 15 residues. Germline assignment: CDR1 KGHSH and CDR2 LQKENI. Here the CDR3 reads CASSPYTETGVGYTF. CDR3 sequence (DNA): TGTGCCAGCTCACCATACACCGAGACAGGGGTCGGCTACACCTTC.

This clone was recorded at least ten times. The genes are TRBV19 and TRBJ1-1; 7 bases agree with TRBD1. The trim removed 5 bases at V and 5 bases at J, leaving 8 bases unmatched. From germline, CDR1 is LNHDA and CDR2 SQIVND (reference sequence). The CDR3 runs to 14 residues. The CDR3: CASSYLLGQTEAFF. The CDR3 DNA reads TGTGCCAGTAGTTACCTCCTGGGACAGACTGAAGCTTTCTTT. Together with reference TRBV19 and TRBJ1-1, the CDR3 gives the full variable domain: DGGITQSPKYLFRKEGQNVTLSCEQNLNHDAMYWYRQDPGQGLRLIYYSQIVNDFQKGDIAEGYSVSREKKESFPLTVTSAQKNPTAFYLCASSYLLGQTEAFFGQGTRLTVV.

The rearrangement uses TRBV27 and TRBJ2-1; D gene unclear. V was trimmed by 8 bases and J by 0 bases, leaving 14 bases between them. CDR3 length: 15 residues. CDR1 is MNHEY, CDR2 SMNVEV, per germline (reference sequence). DNA of the CDR3: TGTGCCAGCTCCTCGGGCAGTCCCTCCTACAATGAGCAGTTCTTC. Amino acids: CASSSGSPSYNEQFF.

The rearrangement links TRBV19 to TRBJ1-2; no reliable D call. Germline V gene data show CDR1 as LNHDA and CDR2 as SQIVND (reference sequence). The length of the CDR3 is 13 residues. Trimming took off 6 bases at V and 3 bases at J, with 11 bases between the two ends. CDR3 nucleotides: TGTGCCAGTAGATTGCGGGATGACTATGGCTACACCTTC. Its protein is CASRLRDDYGYTF.

This rearrangement joins TRBV30 to TRBJ1-6; perhaps TRBD1 as D (6 bases). V was shortened by 0 bases and J by 9 bases, with 12 bases between the two germline ends. Looked up from germline, CDR1 is GTSNPN and CDR2 is SVGIG (reference sequence). This CDR3 comprises 14 residues. CDR3 sequence: CAWSVSGAGSPLHF. For the CDR3, the DNA is TGTGCCTGGAGTGTTTCGGGGGCTGGTTCACCCCTCCACTTT.

The chain recombines TRBV20-1 with TRBJ1-2; D gene ambiguous. V lost 5 bases to trimming and J lost 11 bases, with 9 bases between them. Per the germline V gene, CDR1 is DFQATT and CDR2 is SNEGSKA (reference sequence). CDR3 length equals 9 residues. CDR3 nucleotide sequence: TGCAGTGCTCCCGAGACGTACACCTTC. This encodes CSAPETYTF.

The chain links TRBV18 to TRBJ1-5; a weak D match, TRBD1 (5 bases). Per germline, CDR1 KGHSH and CDR2 LQKENI. Deletions cut 3 bases from V and 1 base from J, with 13 bases between. The CDR3 has 16 residues. The CDR3 loop is CASSPGGHGSNQPQHF. The CDR3 coding sequence is TGTGCCAGCTCACCCGGGGGTCATGGGAGCAATCAGCCCCAGCATTTT.

A remark on this clone: Other DNA sequences in this specimen translate into the identical CDR3. The chain's CDR3 is CASSFSETQYF. The DNA of the CDR3 is TGTGCCAGCAGTTTTAGTGAGACCCAGTACTTC. The gene calls are TRBV28 and TRBJ2-5, with D hard to call. V lost 3 bases and J lost 5, with 4 bases in between. This CDR3 region has 11 residues. The germline CDR1 and CDR2 sequences are MDHEN and SYDVKM.

The chain links TRBV28 to TRBJ2-7; tentatively, D is TRBD1 or TRBD2 (6 bases each). Germline assignment: CDR1 MDHEN and CDR2 SYDVKM. The V and J ends lost 4 bases and 6 bases respectively, with 16 bases between them. The CDR3 is 14 amino acids. In DNA, the CDR3 is TGTGCCAGCAGTTCCCGCCCCTCGGGGGCCGAGCAGTACTTC. Amino acid sequence: CASSSRPSGAEQYF.

V usage is TRBV7-9 and J usage is TRBJ2-5, with D maybe TRBD2 (5 bases). The DNA end lines up better with TRBJ2-7; the J call may be wrong. The germline V gene encodes CDR1 SEHNR and CDR2 FQNEAQ (reference sequence). The CDR3 totals 12 residues. The CDR3 is CATRGEPYEQYF. The CDR3 region has the DNA TGTGCCACCCGGGGAGAACCCTACGAGCAGTACTTC.

The V gene is TRBV13, the J gene TRBJ1-4, with 9 bases identical to TRBD1. The V and J ends lost 5 bases and 10 bases, in that order; junction bases with no gene match: 11. The CDR3 sequence is 15 residues long. The germline CDR1 and CDR2 sequences are PRHDT and FYEKMQ (reference sequence). The CDR3 spells CASSTHRGQSGKLFF. In nucleotides, the CDR3 is TGTGCCAGCAGCACCCACAGGGGGCAGTCGGGAAAACTGTTTTTT. Complete variable domain (other parts from reference TRBV13 and TRBJ1-4): AAGVIQSPRHLIKEKRETATLKCYPIPRHDTVYWYQQGPGQDPQFLISFYEKMQSDKGSIPDRFSAQQFSDYHSELNMSSLELGDSALYFCASSTHRGQSGKLFFGSGTQLSVL.

The chain employs TRBV5-6 and TRBJ1-2; 9 bases are a match to TRBD1. The CDR3 is 15 amino acids. V dropped 2 bases and J dropped 4; count of bases not matched to a gene: 6. CDR1 SGHDT and CDR2 YYEEEE come from the germline V gene. The CDR3, as DNA: TGTGCCAGCAGCTTTTTAGGACAGGGGAGCTATGGCTACACCTTC. Translating it yields CASSFLGQGSYGYTF.

The CDR3 DNA reads as TGTGCCAGCAGCCGGGACCAAGCGGCCAACGAGCAGTACTTC. Translating it yields CASSRDQAANEQYF. The chain employs TRBV7-3 and TRBJ2-7; either TRBD1 or TRBD2 may fit D (5 bases each). Germline CDR1 and CDR2: SGHTA and FQGTGA. This CDR3 has 14 residues. V lost 5 bases and J 5 bases, leaving 16 bases between the germline ends.

The chain employs TRBV2 and TRBJ2-5; 9 bases fit TRBD1. In germline, CDR1 is SNHLY, CDR2 FYNNEI. The CDR3 has 16 residues. With V trimmed by 5 bases and J by 4 bases, 11 bases remained unmatched. The CDR3 sequence: CASSSPGTGSGETQYF. Here the CDR3 DNA reads TGTGCCAGCAGTTCCCCCGGGACAGGGTCCGGAGAGACCCAGTACTTC.